One T cell receptor (beta chain) is described in this entry. The antigen remains undetermined. Sequencing ends 3 residues short of the CDR3 end; the germline J gene provides the rest. Replacement immunoglobulin had been given to every CVID subject for at least one year. This entry comes from a study of T cell clonality in common variable immunodeficiency. Study observations and caveats: CVID subjects shared fewer TCRbeta clones than healthy controls did. Fewer deletions and N-nucleotide insertions were reportedly seen in common variable immunodeficiency TCR beta sequences.

Germline V gene data show CDR1 as MNHEY and CDR2 as SVGEGT. This CDR3 has 16 amino acids. Trimming cost V 9 bases and J 0 bases, with 21 bases left between them. Generated by immunoSEQ multiplex PCR, the TCRdb table keeps only in-frame clones and is missing some. The listing contains about 15,000 clones. The chain links TRBV6-2 or TRBV6-3 to TRBJ2-7; the D gene is possibly TRBD2 (6 bases). The sequenced sample was peripheral blood mononuclear cells. This clonotype was sampled from a human donor with common variable immunodeficiency. The CDR3 protein is CARRSLSGTHSYEQYF. CDR3 bases read: TGTGCCAGACGTAGCCTTTCCGGGACTCACTCCTACGAG.